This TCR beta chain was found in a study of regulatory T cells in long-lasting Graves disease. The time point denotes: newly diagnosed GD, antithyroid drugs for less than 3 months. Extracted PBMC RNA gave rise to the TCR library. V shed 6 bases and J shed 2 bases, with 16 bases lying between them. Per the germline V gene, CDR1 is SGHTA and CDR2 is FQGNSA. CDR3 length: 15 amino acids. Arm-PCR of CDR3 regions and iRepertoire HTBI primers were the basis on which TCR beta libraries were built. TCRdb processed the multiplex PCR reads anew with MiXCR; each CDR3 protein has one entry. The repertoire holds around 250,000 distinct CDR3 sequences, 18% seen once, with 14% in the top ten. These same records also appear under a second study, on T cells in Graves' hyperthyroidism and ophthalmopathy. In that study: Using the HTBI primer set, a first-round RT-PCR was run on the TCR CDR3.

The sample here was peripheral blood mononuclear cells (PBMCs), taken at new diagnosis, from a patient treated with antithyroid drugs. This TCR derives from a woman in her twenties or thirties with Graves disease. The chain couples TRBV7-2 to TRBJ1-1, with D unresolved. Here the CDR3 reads CASSPGPWSNTEAFF. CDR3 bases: TGTGCCAGCAGTCCGGGTCCGTGGAGTAACACTGAAGCTTTCTTT.